This T cell receptor beta chain was found in a study of CD8 T cells in Susac syndrome. Across the whole study: Susac syndrome patients were untreated, on corticosteroids with some adding intravenous immunoglobulin, or on intravenous immunoglobulin only. Overall study findings and caveats: CD4+ T cell repertoires in Susac syndrome exhibited no evidence of clonal expansion.

The CDR3 has 13 amino acids. The V gene's germline CDR1 is SQVTM and CDR2 ANQGSEA. The J segment lost 1 base and the V segment lost 6 bases, leaving 5 bases of the junction unmatched. Random-hexamer reverse transcription was applied to about 0.45 to 1 ug RNA. A multiplex approach, immunoSEQ multiplex PCR, amplified TCR beta CDR3 across 54 Vbeta and 13 Jbeta. One entry per CDR3 protein, called by TCRdb with MiXCR from the immunoSEQ multiplex PCR reads. Of about 180,000 distinct CDR3 sequences listed, just under 95% are singletons. Notes on this clonotype: What it binds is not known.

The chain links TRBV29-1 to TRBJ2-5; the match to TRBD1 covers 7 bases. This TCR came from a human donor with Susac syndrome. Specimen: CD4+ T cells from PBMCs. The CDR3 loop reads CSVERDSQETQYF. CDR3 DNA sequence: TGCAGCGTAGAAAGGGACAGCCAAGAGACCCAGTACTTC.